The next 20 T cell receptor beta chains were all read from a single sample in a study of blood T cell repertoires in COVID-19 (dated by TCRdb to 2019 to 2021). Library preparation was by the immunoSEQ multiplex PCR assay. Here the immuneACCESS table is served through TCRdb, limited to in-frame sequences with V and J called. Missing clones are a known gap in these copies; in checked studies unresolved V genes cover under half, and the rest lacks a known reason. For this sample the table gives 80,000 to 130,000 clones, of which nearly 90% were detected only once. The top ten clones comprise about 6% of the sample. Sample: peripheral blood. Receptors originate from a woman in her fifties or sixties with acute or convalescent COVID-19.

This rearrangement joins TRBV29-1 to TRBJ1-2; 7 nucleotides agree with TRBD1. This CDR3 comprises 13 residues. J lost 4 bases, V lost 6 bases, and 8 bases had no gene match. From germline, CDR1 is SQVTM and CDR2 ANQGSEA. CDR3 sequence (DNA): TGCAGCGTATCCCAAGGGGGCGGCTATGGCTACACCTTC. Encoded protein: CSVSQGGGYGYTF. Based on the CDR3 plus reference TRBV29-1 and TRBJ1-2, the full variable domain is SAVISQKPSRDICQRGTSLTIQCQVDSQVTMMFWYRQQPGQSLTLIATANQGSEATYESGFVIDKFPISRPNLTFSTLTVSNMSPEDSSIYLCSVSQGGGYGYTFGSGTRLTVV.

The chain combines TRBV5-1 with TRBJ2-5; D is undetermined. Trimming took 1 base from V and 1 from J, leaving 8 bases between them. The germline CDR1 and CDR2 sequences are SGHRS and YFSETQ. The CDR3 is made up of 14 amino acids. The CDR3 nucleotides read TGCGCCAGCAGCTTGTTCGGCGGCCAAGAGACCCAGTACTTC. Translation gives CASSLFGGQETQYF. Full variable domain (remainder filled in from reference TRBV5-1 and TRBJ2-5): KAGVTQTPRYLIKTRGQQVTLSCSPISGHRSVSWYQQTPGQGLQFLFEYFSETQRNKGNFPGRFSGRQFSNSRSEMNVSTLELGDSALYLCASSLFGGQETQYFGPGTRLLVL.

The CDR3 sequence: CASSHERGQAHYGYTF. CDR3 nucleotides: TGTGCCAGCAGCCACGAAAGGGGACAGGCCCACTATGGCTACACCTTC. The V call is TRBV7-6, the J call TRBJ1-2; 8 bases fit TRBD1. Germline CDR1 is SGHVS and CDR2 is FNYEAQ. V lost 5 bases, J lost 3 bases, and 11 bases stayed unmatched. This CDR3 contains 16 residues.

This chain uses TRBV29-1 with TRBJ1-1; TRBD1 agrees at 12 bases. CDR1 SQVTM and CDR2 ANQGSEA come from the germline V gene. Trimming removed 8 bases from V and 5 bases from J; junction bases left unmatched: 15. The CDR3 is 16 amino acids. CDR3 in DNA: TGCAGCTCTTCGCGGGACAGGGGGCGATTTGGGACTGAAGCTTTCTTT. Its protein is CSSSRDRGRFGTEAFF.

The chain joins TRBV3-1 (or the pseudogene TRBV3-2) to TRBJ2-2; TRBD2 matches at 8 bases. With 7 bases clipped from V and 3 bases from J, the junction kept 4 bases outside the gene matches. Germline CDR1 LGHDT, CDR2 YNNKEL (reference sequence). This CDR3 is built from 14 residues. The CDR3 here is CASTLLADTGELFF. The CDR3 region has the DNA TGTGCCAGCACCCTACTAGCGGACACCGGGGAGCTGTTTTTT.

This chain connects TRBV7-8 to TRBJ2-7; no definite D call. Deletions cut 1 base from V and 3 bases from J, with 7 bases between. This CDR3 is 13 amino acids long. The germline V gene encodes CDR1 SGHVS and CDR2 FQNEAQ. The CDR3 is CASSLGTGYEQYV. For the CDR3, the DNA is TGTGCCAGCAGCTTAGGTACGGGCTACGAGCAGTACGTC.

This chain links TRBV19 with TRBJ1-4, with 10 nucleotides matching TRBD1. Germline assignment: CDR1 LNHDA and CDR2 SQIVND (reference sequence). Losses at the gene ends were 6 bases for V and 7 bases for J; bases not matched to a gene: 8. There are 15 residues in the CDR3. Here the CDR3 reads CASSPRTGGSEKLFF. The DNA of the CDR3 is TGTGCCAGTAGCCCCCGGACAGGGGGAAGTGAAAAACTGTTTTTT. Drawing the rest from reference TRBV19 and TRBJ1-4, the complete variable domain is DGGITQSPKYLFRKEGQNVTLSCEQNLNHDAMYWYRQDPGQGLRLIYYSQIVNDFQKGDIAEGYSVSREKKESFPLTVTSAQKNPTAFYLCASSPRTGGSEKLFFGSGTQLSVL.

The chain has TRBV19 and TRBJ1-2; D call uncertain. Germline-derived CDR1 and CDR2 are LNHDA and SQIVND (reference sequence). CDR3 length: 15 amino acids. V dropped 6 bases and J dropped 4 bases, with 18 bases sitting between them. CDR3 bases: TGTGCCAGTAGCCCTCCGGGAGGGCTGGTCTATGGCTACACCTTC. Translation gives CASSPPGGLVYGYTF.

The V call is TRBV3-1 (or the pseudogene TRBV3-2), the J call TRBJ1-5; D ambiguous. Trimming took off 0 bases at V and 0 bases at J, with 6 bases between the two ends. The CDR3 is 15 amino acids. Germline-derived CDR1 and CDR2 are LGHDT and YNNKEL (reference sequence). In nucleotides, the CDR3 is TGTGCCAGCAGCCAAGATAGCGGTAGCAATCAGCCCCAGCATTTT. It yields the protein CASSQDSGSNQPQHF.

The chain recombines TRBV7-3 with TRBJ2-1; 9 bases align to TRBD1. Germline V gene sequence: CDR1 SGHTA, CDR2 FQGTGA. Trimming took 3 bases from V and 0 from J; bases not matched to a gene: 0. The length of the CDR3 is 15 residues. CDR3 sequence reads: CASSLDRGSYNEQFF. The CDR3 DNA is TGTGCCAGCAGCTTGGACAGGGGCTCCTACAATGAGCAGTTCTTC. The variable domain in full, completed from reference TRBV7-3 and TRBJ2-1, reads GAGVSQTPSNKVTEKGKYVELRCDPISGHTALYWYRQSLGQGPEFLIYFQGTGAADDSGLPNDRFFAVRPEGSVSTLKIQRTERGDSAVYLCASSLDRGSYNEQFFGPGTRLTVL.

The gene calls are TRBV25-1 and TRBJ1-4, with unresolved D. The CDR3 spans 11 residues. V lost 6 bases, J lost 8 bases, and 7 bases lay in between. Germline V gene sequence: CDR1 MGHDK, CDR2 SYGVNS. The CDR3 nucleotides read TGTGCCAGCAGCCCGGGGGAAAAACTGTTTTTT. Translated: CASSPGEKLFF.

This clone appeared once. J is TRBJ2-7 and V is TRBV5-4; 7 bases are shared with TRBD2. The V gene's germline CDR1 is SGHNT and CDR2 YYREEE (reference sequence). This CDR3 is 15 amino acids long. V dropped 4 bases and J dropped 0; count of bases not matched to a gene: 7. DNA of the CDR3: TGTGCCAGCAGCCAGAGCGGGGTCGCCTCCTACGAGCAGTACTTC. It translates to CASSQSGVASYEQYF.

The J gene is TRBJ2-1, the V gene TRBV5-8, with 11 nucleotides matching TRBD2. Unmatched junction bases numbered 9, after V lost 5 bases and J lost 5 bases. The CDR3 totals 16 residues. Germline V CDR1 and CDR2: SGHTS, YDEGEE. CDR3 residues: CASRVTGTSGNNEQFF. DNA for the CDR3: TGTGCCAGCAGGGTAACCGGGACTAGCGGCAACAATGAGCAGTTCTTC.

The rearrangement joins TRBV11-3 to TRBJ2-1, with 15 bases aligning to TRBD2. V shed 5 bases, J shed 9 bases, and the junction held 5 bases outside the gene matches. There are 15 residues in the CDR3. Germline V lookup: CDR1 SGHNT, CDR2 YENEEA. The CDR3 is CASSGGLAGGVEQFF. CDR3 DNA: TGTGCCAGCAGCGGTGGACTAGCGGGAGGGGTTGAGCAGTTCTTC.

This chain uses TRBV5-1 with TRBJ1-4; D may be TRBD1 (5 bases). Germline V CDR1 and CDR2: SGHRS, YFSETQ. V was clipped by 6 bases and J by 3 bases, with 15 bases between them. The CDR3 length is 15 residues. The DNA of the CDR3 is TGCGCCAGCAACATCCGGGGGGAGGCTAATGAAAAACTGTTTTTT. This encodes CASNIRGEANEKLFF.

The chain couples TRBV25-1 to TRBJ1-6, with D maybe TRBD1 (6 bases). Germline values: CDR1 MGHDK, CDR2 SYGVNS. This CDR3 comprises 16 residues. V lost 3 bases and J 2 bases, leaving 11 bases between the germline ends. CDR3 bases: TGTGCCAGCAGTGAGACAGGCAACACCTATAATTCACCCCTCCACTTT. It translates to CASSETGNTYNSPLHF.

This chain links TRBV9 with TRBJ2-7, with D possibly being TRBD2 (5 bases). The CDR3 runs to 12 residues. Germline CDR1 is SGDLS and CDR2 is YYNGEE. The V gene lost 4 bases and the J gene lost 3 bases, with 8 bases spanning the gap. The CDR3 here is CASSPGDYEQYF. CDR3 nucleotides: TGTGCCAGCAGCCCCGGGGACTACGAGCAGTACTTC.

V and J are TRBV29-1 and TRBJ1-2; a weak D match, TRBD1 (5 bases). The CDR3 runs to 14 residues. CDR1 and CDR2 (germline): SQVTM, ANQGSEA. With 6 bases removed from V and 0 bases from J, the gap between germline ends came to 14 bases. Here the CDR3 reads CSVSLFRANYGYTF. DNA of the CDR3: TGCAGCGTGTCCCTGTTCAGGGCTAACTATGGCTACACCTTC.

The rearrangement links TRBV28 to TRBJ1-4, with 9 bases matching TRBD1. This CDR3 is 16 amino acids long. V lost 4 bases, J lost 7 bases, and 10 bases stayed unmatched. Germline V gene data show CDR1 as MDHEN and CDR2 as SYDVKM. The CDR3 spells CASSSGQGTLGEKLFF. Here the CDR3 DNA reads TGTGCCAGCAGTTCTGGACAGGGGACTTTGGGTGAAAAACTGTTTTTT.

The chain is built from TRBV28 and TRBJ1-5; D remains ambiguous. The CDR3 spans 11 residues. The V gene lost 5 bases and the J gene lost 7 bases, with 6 bases spanning the gap. The germline gives CDR1 MDHEN, CDR2 SYDVKM. CDR3 sequence (DNA): TGTGCCAGCAGTACGAGGCAGCCCCAGCATTTT. This sequence encodes CASSTRQPQHF.